The 14 T cell receptor beta chains below come from one sample, sequenced in a study of T-cell reconstitution after alpha-beta-depleted transplantation in children. The TCRbeta library was prepared with unique molecular identifiers. A single record per CDR3 protein comes from TCRdb applying MiXCR to the PCR reads. The sample shows 250,000 to 400,000 distinct CDR3 sequences, about a quarter of them seen only once. Sequenced material: PBMCs, mostly from graft donor cells, taken 180 days after TCRalphabeta/CD19-depleted stem cell transplant. The source is a male patient aged 5 to 17 who had a stem cell transplant for acute lymphoblastic leukemia, so the T cells may come from the graft donor.

V is TRBV7-9 and J is TRBJ2-3, with 10 bases fitting TRBD2. CDR3 length: 16 residues. Germline V CDR1 and CDR2: SEHNR, FQNEAQ (reference sequence). The trim removed 5 bases at V and 0 bases at J, leaving 5 bases unmatched. The CDR3 sequence is CASSDPLAGSTDTQYF. The CDR3 bases are TGTGCCAGCAGCGACCCACTAGCGGGGAGCACAGATACGCAGTATTTT.

The V call is TRBV7-2, the J call TRBJ2-3; D is undetermined. The V and J ends lost 5 bases and 0 bases respectively, with 12 bases between them. This CDR3 is 15 amino acids long. The germline V gene encodes CDR1 SGHTA and CDR2 FQGNSA. Here the CDR3 DNA reads TGTGCCAGCAGCATGTTCTTCACTAGCACAGATACGCAGTATTTT. It codes for CASSMFFTSTDTQYF.

The gene calls are TRBV4-2 and TRBJ2-7; 11 bases are a match to TRBD2. The CDR3 has 18 residues. The junction had 10 bases not matched to a gene; V was cut back by 0 bases and J by 3 bases. Germline assignment: CDR1 LGHNA and CDR2 YNFKEQ. The CDR3 protein is CASSQDGRFTSGSYEQYF. In DNA form, the CDR3 reads TGTGCCAGCAGCCAAGATGGTAGATTTACTAGCGGGAGCTACGAGCAGTACTTC.

This clonotype was detected a few times. The chain uses TRBV27 and TRBJ1-1; no definite D call. The ends were cut back, 2 bases at V and 7 bases at J, with 11 bases in the middle. There are 13 residues in the CDR3. Germline lookup yields CDR1 MNHEY and CDR2 SMNVEV (reference sequence). The CDR3 protein is CASSLGPRDEAFF. The CDR3 DNA is TGTGCCAGCAGTTTAGGGCCGCGGGATGAAGCTTTCTTT.

This clonotype occurred a few times. The CDR3 is CASRAGLNEKLFF. The CDR3, as DNA: TGTGCCAGCAGGGCAGGGCTTAATGAAAAACTGTTTTTT. The chain couples TRBV7-8 to TRBJ1-4; tentatively, D is TRBD1 (5 bases). This CDR3 comprises 13 residues. Trimming shortened V by 6 bases and J by 4 bases, and 9 bases separated the two germline ends. In germline, CDR1 is SGHVS, CDR2 FQNEAQ. Based on the CDR3 plus reference TRBV7-8 and TRBJ1-4, the full variable domain is GAGVSQSPRYKVAKRGQDVALRCDPISGHVSLFWYQQALGQGPEFLTYFQNEAQLDKSGLPSDRFFAERPEGSVSTLKIQRTQQEDSAVYLCASRAGLNEKLFFGSGTQLSVL.

The chain has TRBV29-1 and TRBJ2-2; D possibly uses TRBD1 or TRBD2 (5 bases each). Germline-derived CDR1 and CDR2 are SQVTM and ANQGSEA. V lost 4 bases, J lost 4 bases, and 13 bases lay in between. The CDR3 is 14 residues long. The CDR3 loop is CSVGDRWSTGELFF. CDR3 bases: TGCAGCGTTGGGGACCGATGGAGCACCGGGGAGCTGTTTTTT.

This clonotype has only a few counts. The V gene is TRBV4-2, the J gene TRBJ2-3, with TRBD2 matching over 7 bases. This CDR3 comprises 15 residues. V shed 1 base, J shed 7 bases, and the junction held 8 bases outside the gene matches. Germline loops: CDR1 LGHNA, CDR2 YNFKEQ. The chain's CDR3 is CASSQVAGVRNTQYF. For the CDR3, the DNA is TGTGCCAGCAGCCAAGTTGCGGGAGTAAGAAATACGCAGTATTTT.

The chain has TRBV7-9 and TRBJ2-3; D not certain. The CDR3 consists of 14 residues. Germline V gene data show CDR1 as SEHNR and CDR2 as FQNEAQ (reference sequence). V was trimmed by 4 bases and J by 0 bases, leaving 8 bases between them. The CDR3 spells CASSSPDSTDTQYF. The CDR3 DNA follows: TGTGCCAGCAGCTCACCGGACAGCACAGATACGCAGTATTTT. The whole variable domain, remainder taken from reference TRBV7-9 and TRBJ2-3, is DTGVSQNPRHKITKRGQNVTFRCDPISEHNRLYWYRQTLGQGPEFLTYFQNEAQLEKSRLLSDRFSAERPKGSFSTLEIQRTEQGDSAMYLCASSSPDSTDTQYFGPGTRLTVL.

This sequence joins TRBV12-3 or TRBV12-4 and TRBJ1-3; a possible D gene is TRBD1 (6 bases). V shed 9 bases and J shed 2 bases, with 14 bases lying between them. The CDR3 sequence is 14 residues long. CDR3 protein: CASLYRAPGNTIYF. CDR3 sequence (DNA): TGTGCCAGTCTCTACAGGGCTCCTGGAAACACCATATATTTT.

The chain combines TRBV6-1 with TRBJ2-3; TRBD2 matches 12 bases. This CDR3 has 16 residues. V was clipped by 6 bases and J by 2 bases; unmatched bases: 6. Germline assignment: CDR1 MNHNS and CDR2 SASEGT. The CDR3: CASRRLAGVYTDTQYF. In DNA form, the CDR3 reads TGTGCCAGCAGGAGACTAGCGGGAGTGTACACAGATACGCAGTATTTT.

This clonotype has only a few counts. CDR3 nucleotides: TGCGCCAGCAGGAGGAGGGACAGGGGGGCCTACGAGCAGTACTTC. The encoded protein is CASRRRDRGAYEQYF. The gene calls are TRBV5-1 and TRBJ2-7; 11 bases map to TRBD1. The CDR3 spans 15 residues. Trimming cost V 5 bases and J 2 bases; bases outside gene matches: 6. Per the germline V gene, CDR1 is SGHRS and CDR2 is YFSETQ.

This chain connects TRBV5-1 to TRBJ1-2, with D possibly matching TRBD1 (5 bases). CDR3 length: 15 residues. Trimming stripped 0 bases from V and 6 bases from J, with 15 bases between. CDR1 and CDR2 (germline): SGHRS, YFSETQ. The CDR3 is CASSLVQGYEDGYTF. The CDR3 DNA reads TGCGCCAGCAGCTTGGTCCAGGGCTATGAGGATGGCTACACCTTC.

J is TRBJ2-1 and V is TRBV18; the match to TRBD2 covers 10 bases. Trimming removed 3 bases from V and 0 bases from J; junction bases left unmatched: 5. This CDR3 spans 17 amino acids. Germline CDR1 is KGHSH and CDR2 is LQKENI. The CDR3 spells CASSPGLAWISYNEQFF. The CDR3 nucleotides are TGTGCCAGCTCACCGGGACTAGCGTGGATCTCCTACAATGAGCAGTTCTTC.

This clonotype was detected a few times. The V call is TRBV11-3, the J call TRBJ2-1, with TRBD2 matching over 8 bases. The junction had 12 bases not matched to a gene; V was cut back by 0 bases and J by 8 bases. In germline, CDR1 is SGHNT, CDR2 YENEEA. The CDR3 extends over 17 amino acids. The CDR3 here is CASSLDPYGSGKDEQFF. Written as DNA, the CDR3 is TGTGCCAGCAGCTTAGATCCCTACGGTAGCGGGAAGGATGAGCAGTTCTTC. Based on the CDR3 plus reference TRBV11-3 and TRBJ2-1, the full variable domain is EAGVVQSPRYKIIEKKQPVAFWCNPISGHNTLYWYLQNLGQGPELLIRYENEEAVDDSQLPKDRFSAERLKGVDSTLKIQPAELGDSAVYLCASSLDPYGSGKDEQFFGPGTRLTVL.